This T cell receptor (beta chain) was recovered during a study of T cell responses to AZD1222 COVID-19 vaccine. About the study: Pooled together were second doses at about 4 or about 12 weeks.

The repertoire was sequenced with immunoSEQ multiplex PCR; TCRdb's copy has only in-frame clones and lacks some. The data contain under 100,000 clones, 65% to 90% of them singletons. Overall study results and limits: Spike was spanned by vaccine-associated CD4 TCRs, with dominance at 160-218 and 743-854. Within unmutated variant regions lay the reported targets of nearly half of spike-specific TCRs.

The CDR3 loop spans 13 amino acids. Germline V lookup: CDR1 MRHNA, CDR2 SNTAGT. V was cut by 5 bases and J by 7 bases, with 9 bases left in between. A word on this clone: Its antigen is unknown.

The sequence was obtained from an adult in good health. The chain is built from TRBV6-4 and TRBJ1-6; tentative D call: TRBD1 (6 bases). This specimen consisted of peripheral blood, obtained on day 0 of AZD1222 vaccination. In DNA form, the CDR3 reads TGTGCCAGCAGTCCCACAGGGAATTCACCCCTCCACTTT. This sequence encodes CASSPTGNSPLHF.